This T cell receptor beta chain appears in the sequencing data of a study of blood T cell repertoires in COVID-19. Study-wide context: Researchers got acute and convalescent COVID-19 samples from the United States, Italy and Spain.

Germline values: CDR1 GTSNPN, CDR2 SVGIG (reference sequence). V lost 1 base, J lost 0 bases, and 8 bases stayed unmatched. CDR3 length equals 19 residues. Original data processing: Estimation of nucleated cell counts was performed using reference gene primer amplification. TCRdb keeps only in-frame clones here, not all; method: immunoSEQ multiplex PCR. D and trimming were read from the DNA, whereas the V and J calls and clone size are those reported in that table. Of 150,000 to 200,000 clones in the sample, about 80% were seen once. The chain is built from TRBV30 and TRBJ2-1, with TRBD2 matching 14 bases. Material: peripheral blood. This TCR came from a woman aged 45-65 years with active or convalescent COVID-19. Here the CDR3 DNA reads TGTGCCTGGAGTGGAGGACTAGCGGGAGGAAGTTTCTCCTACAATGAGCAGTTCTTC. Protein: CAWSGGLAGGSFSYNEQFF.